The rows below give T cell receptor beta chains drawn from one sample of a study of long-term antiretroviral therapy in people with HIV. The method was immunoSEQ multiplex PCR; TCRdb's version includes in-frame clones alone and lacks a portion of them. Of 25,000 to 30,000 clones listed, 65% to 85% are singletons. The input for sequencing was unsorted PBMCs, taken 0.4 years after starting antiretroviral therapy. These receptors were taken from a man between 18 and 35 years old with HIV. Each CDR3 is given with its conserved first and last residue. The D gene is left open where the match is weak. Not every row has a clone size; where given, it reads once, few, many or a size class.

cdr3_aa cdr3_nt j_call v_call clone_size d_call
CASSLASHIGTEAFF TGTGCCAGCAGCTTAGCAAGCCATATTGGTACTGAAGCTTTCTTT TRBJ1-1 TRBV11-2 NA NA
CASSLDGTGWKGGYTF TGTGCCAGCAGCTTAGATGGGACAGGGTGGAAAGGTGGCTACACCTTC TRBJ1-2 TRBV11-2 NA TRBD1
CAISESGRGHNYEQYF TGTGCCATCAGTGAGTCGGGCAGGGGGCATAACTACGAGCAGTACTTC TRBJ2-7 TRBV10-3 once TRBD1
CASSLADSAGTQYF TGTGCCAGCAGCTTAGCGGATTCGGCGGGTACGCAGTATTTT TRBJ2-3 TRBV7-9 NA NA
CASSVNPWSNTEAFF TGTGCCAGCAGCGTCAACCCATGGTCGAACACTGAAGCTTTCTTT TRBJ1-1 TRBV9 NA NA
CASSLGPSTEAFF TGTGCCAGCAGTTTGGGACCGAGCACTGAAGCTTTCTTT TRBJ1-1 TRBV27 NA NA
CASSLGAPGPIYNEQFF TGTGCCAGCAGCTTGGGGGCCCCCGGCCCAATCTACAATGAGCAGTTCTTC TRBJ2-1 TRBV7-6 NA NA
CASSQGPGVSHQPQHF TGCGCCAGCAGCCAAGGTCCAGGGGTATCGCATCAGCCCCAGCATTTT TRBJ1-5 TRBV4-1 NA NA
CSALQGISTDTQYF TGCAGCGCCCTACAGGGAATTAGCACAGATACGCAGTATTTT TRBJ2-3 TRBV29-1 NA NA
CASSGGISSGYTF TGTGCCAGCAGCGGAGGGATCTCTAGTGGCTACACCTTC TRBJ1-2 TRBV7-9 few NA
CSVDEGYEQYF TGCAGCGTTGACGAGGGTTACGAGCAGTACTTC TRBJ2-7 TRBV29-1 NA NA
CASSANKANTGELFF TGTGCCAGCAGCGCGAATAAGGCGAACACCGGGGAGCTGTTTTTT TRBJ2-2 TRBV5-4 NA NA
CASSPLGGISYEQYF TGTGCCAGCAGCCCCCTTGGGGGGATCTCCTACGAGCAGTACTTC TRBJ2-7 TRBV6-1 NA NA
CASSPPGVGEKLFF TGTGCCAGCAGCCCGCCGGGCGTTGGCGAAAAACTGTTTTTT TRBJ1-4 TRBV7-9 NA NA
CASSDGQGFYEQYF TGTGCCAGCAGTGATGGGCAGGGATTCTACGAGCAGTACTTC TRBJ2-7 TRBV6-1 NA NA
CASSFIGAEDTEAFF TGTGCCAGCAGTTTTATCGGGGCAGAAGACACTGAAGCTTTCTTT TRBJ1-1 TRBV28 NA NA
CASSFQTLNTEAFF TGTGCCAGCAGTTTTCAGACCCTGAACACTGAAGCTTTCTTT TRBJ1-1 TRBV11-2 once NA
CASSPSQGLAGDTQYF TGTGCCAGCAGTCCGTCCCAGGGGTTAGCGGGAGATACGCAGTATTTT TRBJ2-3 TRBV28 NA NA
CASSRDRASYGYTF TGCGCCAGCAGTAGGGACAGGGCGTCCTATGGCTACACCTTC TRBJ1-2 TRBV5-1 NA TRBD1
CASSLSGTFYEQYF TGTGCCAGCAGTTTATCCGGGACATTTTACGAGCAGTACTTC TRBJ2-7 TRBV27 NA NA
CASSYSRTLMDEQYF TGTGCCAGCAGTTACTCCCGGACCCTTATGGACGAGCAGTACTTC TRBJ2-7 TRBV6-5 NA NA
CASSHLGDNEQFF TGTGCCAGCAGTCATTTAGGTGATAACGAGCAGTTCTTC TRBJ2-1 TRBV27 NA NA
CASSSVSYNEQFF TGTGCCAGCAGTTCCGTATCCTACAATGAGCAGTTCTTC TRBJ2-1 TRBV6-6 NA NA
CASSIGLAGGYEQYF TGTGCCAGTAGTATCGGACTAGCGGGGGGCTACGAGCAGTACTTC TRBJ2-7 TRBV19 NA TRBD2
CASSLATTGYGGYTF TGTGCCAGCAGCTTAGCGACGACAGGGTACGGCGGCTACACCTTC TRBJ1-2 TRBV7-8 NA TRBD1
CASSSAGPYNEQFF TGTGCCAGCAGCTCGGCCGGACCCTACAATGAGCAGTTCTTC TRBJ2-1 TRBV7-9 NA NA
CASSLVSGYEQYF TGTGCCAGCAGCTTAGTTTCGGGCTACGAGCAGTACTTC TRBJ2-7 TRBV7-2 NA NA
CASSRSRQPLSNEQFF TGTGCCAGCTCCCGTTCCCGGCAGCCTCTCTCCAATGAGCAGTTCTTC TRBJ2-1 TRBV18 NA NA
CASSPSLAAQETQYF TGTGCCAGCAGCCCGAGTCTAGCGGCCCAAGAGACCCAGTACTTC TRBJ2-5 TRBV7-6 NA TRBD2
CASSVGEVYQETQYF TGTGCCAGCAGCGTAGGGGAGGTCTACCAAGAGACCCAGTACTTC TRBJ2-5 TRBV9 NA NA
CASSFGGASTDTQYF TGCGCCAGCAGCTTTGGGGGCGCGAGCACAGATACGCAGTATTTT TRBJ2-3 TRBV5-1 NA NA
CASSLERVYEQYF TGTGCCAGCAGCTTAGAGAGGGTTTACGAGCAGTACTTC TRBJ2-7 TRBV7-6 NA NA
CASSLRQGAIYEQYF TGTGCCAGCAGCTTACGACAGGGGGCAATCTACGAGCAGTACTTC TRBJ2-7 TRBV7-9 NA TRBD1
CASSLWPGHYEQYF TGTGCCAGCAGTTTATGGCCGGGCCACTACGAGCAGTACTTC TRBJ2-7 TRBV27 NA NA
CASSPGTGPDEQYF TGTGCCAGCAGCCCGGGGACAGGGCCCGACGAGCAGTACTTC TRBJ2-7 TRBV7-3 NA TRBD1
CASSDPNDRSSYEQYF TGTGCCAGCAGCGATCCCAACGACAGGAGTTCCTACGAGCAGTACTTC TRBJ2-7 TRBV11-3 medium-sized NA
CASSLRQGGEKLFF TGTGCCAGCAGCTTGCGACAGGGTGGTGAAAAACTGTTTTTT TRBJ1-4 TRBV5-8 NA TRBD1
CASKRGGPNTEAFF TGTGCCAGCAAGAGGGGGGGTCCTAACACTGAAGCTTTCTTT TRBJ1-1 TRBV2 NA NA
CASSHPEYEQYF TGTGCCAGCAGCCACCCGGAGTACGAGCAGTACTTC TRBJ2-7 TRBV6-6 NA NA
CATSPRDSMPTEAFF TGTGCCACCAGCCCCCGGGACAGCATGCCGACTGAAGCTTTCTTT TRBJ1-1 TRBV15 NA TRBD1
CASSRQGANSNQPQHF TGTGCCAGCAGCCGACAGGGGGCAAATAGCAATCAGCCCCAGCATTTT TRBJ1-5 TRBV7-9 NA TRBD1
CASSDLGQYEQYF TGTGCCAGCAGTGACTTGGGACAATACGAGCAGTACTTC TRBJ2-7 TRBV25-1 NA NA
CASSIVAGGNQPQHF TGTGCCAGTAGTATAGTGGCAGGGGGCAATCAGCCCCAGCATTTT TRBJ1-5 TRBV19 few NA
CASRHNYEQYF TGTGCCAGCAGGCACAACTACGAGCAGTACTTC TRBJ2-7 TRBV28 once NA
CASSTTLQGVNTEAFF TGTGCCAGCAGCACTACCTTACAGGGGGTGAACACTGAAGCTTTCTTT TRBJ1-1 TRBV9 NA TRBD1
CASSQESVYGYTF TGCGCCAGCAGCCAAGAGTCAGTCTATGGCTACACCTTC TRBJ1-2 TRBV4-1 NA NA
CASSLASVRGLTEAFF TGTGCCAGCAGCTTAGCCTCTGTCAGGGGCCTCACTGAAGCTTTCTTT TRBJ1-1 TRBV7-8 NA NA
CASSRPGANTEAFF TGTGCCAGCAGCCGCCCAGGGGCCAACACTGAAGCTTTCTTT TRBJ1-1 TRBV28 NA NA
CASSMGHENYEQYF TGCGCCAGCAGCATGGGACACGAGAACTACGAGCAGTACTTC TRBJ2-7 TRBV5-1 NA NA
CASSTGEVDTEAFF TGTGCCAGCAGCACGGGGGAAGTGGACACTGAAGCTTTCTTT TRBJ1-1 TRBV6-4 NA NA
CASSTGPENTEAFF TGTGCCAGCAGCACCGGGCCAGAGAACACTGAAGCTTTCTTT TRBJ1-1 TRBV9 NA NA
CASSGGTVMNTEAFF TGTGCCAGCAGTGGCGGGACGGTTATGAACACTGAAGCTTTCTTT TRBJ1-1 TRBV6-1 NA NA
CASSFSGDEQYF TGTGCCAGCAGTTTTAGTGGAGACGAGCAGTACTTC TRBJ2-7 TRBV27 NA NA
CASSLLGQARYEQYF TGTGCCAGCAGTTTGTTGGGGCAAGCTAGGTACGAGCAGTACTTC TRBJ2-7 TRBV27 NA NA